The present TCR beta chain was sequenced within a study of beta chain features in type 1 diabetes. Study at large: The samples had roughly 110 million sorted cells examined in all. Findings and limits, study-wide: Significant though moderate, a shortening of TCRB CDR3s appeared in all four CD4+ subsets of Type 1 diabetes patients.

This clone has more than one count but fewer than ten. What it binds is not known. Donors underwent one heparinised blood draw, about 110 mL on average. Reverse transcribing all isolated RNA meant expressed TCRB transcripts were sequenced. Naive, central memory and regulatory T cell samples averaged about 4 million immunoSEQ reads each. The assay was immunoSEQ multiplex PCR, and TCRdb's table has in-frame clones only and misses some. The sample lists some 350,000 clones; roughly 13% were seen once. V lost 6 bases to trimming and J lost 3 bases; unmatched junction nucleotides: 7. There are 15 residues in the CDR3. The germline CDR1 and CDR2 sequences are SNHLY and FYNNEI.

The chain carries TRBV2 and TRBJ1-2, with 10 bases fitting TRBD1. Source material: naive CD4+ T cells from blood. The TCR comes from a woman between 18 and 29 years old with type 1 diabetes. CDR3 coding DNA: TGTGCCAGCAGGATGACAGGGGGCGCCTACTATGGCTACACCTTC. Its translation: CASRMTGGAYYGYTF.